Described below is a single T cell receptor beta chain sequence and its context. Its antigen is unknown. Looked up from germline, CDR1 is SQVTM and CDR2 is ANQGSEA. There are 14 residues in the CDR3. The data are from a study of blood T cells in healthy people across ages. Study-wide results and caveats: Both higher diversity and more naive CD4+ cells marked long-lived donors when set against aged donors.

Using a J-beta primer mix together with a sample-barcoded 5' primer, a second PCR was run for roughly 7 to 12 cycles. TCRdb recomputed calls from the 5' RACE reads with MiXCR, one row per CDR3 protein. Of 750,000 or so distinct CDR3 sequences listed, 20% to 25% are singletons. Peripheral blood from each donor was collected in a volume of 9.5 to 10 milliliters. This same sample was also part of a study on T cells of mothers and their children.

The TCR sequence derives from a boy aged 5-17 years in good health. Sequencing was done on a sample of blood. This rearrangement joins TRBV29-1 to TRBJ2-5; 13 bases are a match to TRBD2. The DNA end lines up better with TRBJ2-7; the J call may be wrong. DNA of the CDR3: TGCAGCGTTGCCGGGACTAGCGGGACCTACGAGCAGTACTTC. This translates into CSVAGTSGTYEQYF.